This TCR beta chain was identified during a study of T cells in tumors and immune-related adverse events. Sequencing was performed with immunoSEQ multiplex PCR; in TCRdb, only in-frame clones are kept and a portion is missing. This sample carries roughly 5,100 clones, 65% of them seen once, and the ten largest clones take about 6.1%. The sample was gut tissue, taken from a patient treated with anti-PD-1 therapy. The source is a female donor with metastatic renal cell carcinoma.

CDR3 sequence reads: CASTPGGGDEQFF. In nucleotides, the CDR3 is TGTGCCAGCACCCCGGGTGGTGGGGATGAGCAGTTCTTC. This chain uses TRBV7-2 with TRBJ2-1; D unresolved. V was clipped by 7 bases and J by 8 bases, with 15 bases between them. CDR3 size: 13 residues. The germline V gene has CDR1 SGHTA and CDR2 FQGNSA.